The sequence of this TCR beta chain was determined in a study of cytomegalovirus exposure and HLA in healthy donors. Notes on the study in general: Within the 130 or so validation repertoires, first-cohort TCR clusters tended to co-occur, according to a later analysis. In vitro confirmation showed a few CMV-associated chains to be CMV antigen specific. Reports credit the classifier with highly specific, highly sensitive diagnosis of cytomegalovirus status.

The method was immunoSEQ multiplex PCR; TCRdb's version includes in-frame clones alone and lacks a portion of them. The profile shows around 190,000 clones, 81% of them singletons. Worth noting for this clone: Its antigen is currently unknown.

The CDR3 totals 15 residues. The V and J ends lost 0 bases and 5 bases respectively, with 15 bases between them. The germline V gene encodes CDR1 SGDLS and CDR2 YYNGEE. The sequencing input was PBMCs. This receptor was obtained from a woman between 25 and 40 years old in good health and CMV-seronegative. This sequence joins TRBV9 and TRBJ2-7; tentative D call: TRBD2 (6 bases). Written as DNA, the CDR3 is TGTGCCAGCAGCGTAGGGCTAGGAGGGCTAAACGAGCAGTACTTC. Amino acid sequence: CASSVGLGGLNEQYF.